This entry describes one T cell receptor (beta chain). Antigen specificity is unknown. Repertoires were generated with immunoSEQ multiplex PCR, while TCRdb's copy carries only in-frame clones and drops some. The sample gives 120,000 to 150,000 clones, 85% to 95% of which show up once; 2.8% is in the top ten. This record comes from a study of T cell responses to AZD1222 COVID-19 vaccine. This CDR3 is 14 amino acids long. The V gene lost 0 bases and the J gene lost 6 bases, with 9 bases spanning the gap. Germline V gives CDR1 SGHTA, CDR2 FQGNSA. Study-level results: Nearly half of unique spike-specific TCRs reportedly avoided B.1.351 and B.1.1.7 mutated regions. At baseline, seropositivity was found in only 5 to 7 AZD1222 recipients. Spike-specific TCR depth and breadth grew after two AZD1222 doses.

The rearrangement joins TRBV7-2 to TRBJ1-5; no clear D gene. Specimen: peripheral blood, collected on day 0 of MenACWY control vaccination. This TCR derives from an adult in good health. This chain's CDR3 is CASSLARSGQPQHF. The CDR3 DNA reads TGTGCCAGCAGCTTAGCCCGCTCCGGTCAGCCCCAGCATTTT.